A selection of T cell receptor beta chains follows, all from one sample in a study of T cells in Graves' hyperthyroidism and ophthalmopathy. TCRdb re-derived calls from the multiplex PCR reads in MiXCR, one entry per CDR3 protein. The profile shows more than 500,000 distinct CDR3 sequences, 15% to 20% of them singletons. Sequencing was done on a sample of blood. These TCRs come from a young woman with Graves' ophthalmopathy. CDR3s include the opening cysteine and the closing phenylalanine or tryptophan. The D gene is left open where the match is weak. Size is stated for part of the rows, as once, few or many counts, or as a class when the clone is expanded.

- | TRBJ2-5 | - | TRBV10-2 | TGCGCCAGCAGTGAGTCAGGGACTGAGACCCAGTACTTC | CASSESGTETQYF
- | TRBJ2-2 | - | TRBV14 | TGTGCCAGCAGCCAAGGTTCATGGGCCGGGGAGCTGTTTTTT | CASSQGSWAGELFF
- | TRBJ2-1 | - | TRBV5-1 | TGCGCCAGCAGGCCCCCCCCCGGGGTCGGGAACAATGAGCAGTTCTTC | CASRPPPGVGNNEQFF
many | TRBJ2-3 | TRBD2 | TRBV6-2/TRBV6-3 | TGTGCCAGCAGTTACTCTATACTAGCGGGGATCACAGATACGCAGTATTTT | CASSYSILAGITDTQYF
few | TRBJ1-2 | - | TRBV2 | TGTGCCAGCAGTAAGACTCAGGGGACGTCCTATGGCTACACCTTC | CASSKTQGTSYGYTF
- | TRBJ1-1 | - | TRBV5-4 | TGTGCCAGCAGCCACGGAGGACAGATGGACACTGAAGCTTTCTTT | CASSHGGQMDTEAFF
many | TRBJ2-7 | - | TRBV18 | TGTGCCAGCTCACCACCAGGAGGTTCGAGGGAGCAGTACTTC | CASSPPGGSREQYF
many | TRBJ1-1 | - | TRBV12-3/TRBV12-4 | TGTGCCAGCAGTTTCTACGGGGGCCAGGAAGCTTTCTTT | CASSFYGGQEAFF
- | TRBJ2-7 | - | TRBV29-1 | TGCAGCGTTGTCCTGAACCTTGTCGAGCAGTACTTC | CSVVLNLVEQYF
few | TRBJ2-7 | TRBD1 | TRBV19 | TGTGCCAGTAGTATTAACCCGACAGGGGACGAGCAGTACTTC | CASSINPTGDEQYF
many | TRBJ2-3 | TRBD2 | TRBV11-2 | TGTGCCAGCAGCAGTAGCGGGGCTAGCACAGATACGCAGTATTTT | CASSSSGASTDTQYF
many | TRBJ2-5 | TRBD2 | TRBV2 | TGTGCCAGCAGTGAGGAGCGGGATGGGGCCGTGAGGACCCAGTACTTC | CASSEERDGAVRTQYF
many | TRBJ2-7 | - | TRBV7-2 | TGTGCCAGCAGCTTCGACTATTCCTACGAGCAGTACTTC | CASSFDYSYEQYF
many | TRBJ2-5 | - | TRBV18 | TGTGCCAGCTCACCAACCGGACAGTGGGAGACCCAGTACTTC | CASSPTGQWETQYF
few | TRBJ2-2 | - | TRBV19 | TGTGCCAGCCATCGGGGGGCAGTTAATACCGGGGAGCTGTTTTTT | CASHRGAVNTGELFF
many | TRBJ1-6 | TRBD1 | TRBV27 | TGTGCCAGCAAGCGGACAGGGCCTAATTCACCCCTCCACTTT | CASKRTGPNSPLHF
- | TRBJ2-2 | - | TRBV28 | TGTGCCAGCAGTTTCTGGCGGCGGAACACCGGGGAGCTGTTTTTT | CASSFWRRNTGELFF
- | TRBJ1-2 | - | TRBV29-1 | TGCAGCGTTGTTCGGGGGGACTATGGCTACACCTTC | CSVVRGDYGYTF
- | TRBJ2-3 | - | TRBV7-2 | TGTGCCAGCAGCTCACTACTAGGGGGCACAGATACGCAGTATTTT | CASSSLLGGTDTQYF
few | TRBJ2-3 | - | TRBV20-1 | TGCAGTGCTAGACCTCCGTTCACAGATACGCAGTATTTT | CSARPPFTDTQYF
many | TRBJ1-5 | - | TRBV7-2 | TGTGCCAGCGGAAGGAGGGGGATCAGCAATCAGCCCCAGCATTTT | CASGRRGISNQPQHF
- | TRBJ2-5 | TRBD1 | TRBV28 | TGTGCCAGCAGAAGTTCCGGGACAGGGGGACGGGAGACCCAGTACTTC | CASRSSGTGGRETQYF
- | TRBJ2-7 | - | TRBV6-2/TRBV6-3 | TGTGCCAGCAGTTACGAAGGGGTTCAGTCCTACGAGCAGTACTTC | CASSYEGVQSYEQYF
few | TRBJ1-2 | - | TRBV9 | TGTGCCAGCAGCGGGGCAGGGGCGGGTGGCTACACCTTC | CASSGAGAGGYTF
many | TRBJ1-1 | - | TRBV6-1 | TGTGCCAGCAGCAGGGTGAACACTGAAGCTTTCTTT | CASSRVNTEAFF
- | TRBJ1-3 | - | TRBV6-5 | TGTGCCAGCAGTAACATGCTCTCTGGAAACACCATATATTTT | CASSNMLSGNTIYF
few | TRBJ1-6 | - | TRBV25-1 | TGTGCCAGCAGTGAGCCCACAGGGCCAAATTCACCCCTCCACTTT | CASSEPTGPNSPLHF
- | TRBJ1-1 | - | TRBV28 | TGTGCCAGCAGCCCCAGGATAGCCACTGAAGCTTTCTTT | CASSPRIATEAFF
- | TRBJ2-1 | TRBD2 | TRBV10-3 | TGTGCCATCTCCAGCGGGAAAGAGCAGTTCTTC | CAISSGKEQFF
- | TRBJ2-5 | TRBD1 | TRBV7-8 | TGTGCCAGCAGCCCCCGGGACAGGGGACAAGAGACCCAGTACTTC | CASSPRDRGQETQYF
- | TRBJ2-2 | TRBD2 | TRBV7-3 | TGTGCCAGCAGCTTAATGCTAGCGGGAGCCGGCGGGGAGCTGTTTTTT | CASSLMLAGAGGELFF
many | TRBJ2-5 | TRBD2 | TRBV6-6 | TGTGCCAGCAGTTACCTCTCCTCGCTAGCGGGATTTGTAGAGACCCAGTACTTC | CASSYLSSLAGFVETQYF
many | TRBJ2-3 | TRBD1 | TRBV24-1 | TGTGCCACCAGTGACACCAGGACAGGATGGGACCAGTATTTT | CATSDTRTGWDQYF
many | TRBJ2-7 | - | TRBV20-1 | TGCAGTGCTAGAGAGGACACACTATCCTACGAGCAGTACTTC | CSAREDTLSYEQYF
many | TRBJ2-2 | TRBD1 | TRBV15 | TGTGCCACCAGCAGAGCAGGACAGGGGCGGACCGGGGAGCTGTTTTTT | CATSRAGQGRTGELFF
- | TRBJ2-7 | - | TRBV27 | TGTGCCAGCAGTACTCGCTCAAAGCTCTACGAGCAGTACTTC | CASSTRSKLYEQYF
few | TRBJ1-1 | - | TRBV4-1 | TGCGCCAGCGCCAGAGAAGGGAACACTGAAGCTTTCTTT | CASAREGNTEAFF
many | TRBJ1-1 | - | TRBV20-1 | TGCAGTGCTCCTAGGGGGACCCTGAACACTGAAGCTTTCTTT | CSAPRGTLNTEAFF
- | TRBJ1-2 | - | TRBV9 | TGTGCCAGCAGCGTAACAGAAAACTATGGCTACACCTTC | CASSVTENYGYTF
- | TRBJ2-3 | - | TRBV7-2 | TGTGCCAGCAGCTTAGACCCAGATGCGCAGTATTTT | CASSLDPDAQYF
- | TRBJ1-5 | - | TRBV30 | TGTGCCTGGCAGAGGGATTCTCATCAGCCCCAGCATTTT | CAWQRDSHQPQHF
- | TRBJ2-7 | TRBD1 | TRBV15 | TGTGCCACCAGCAGAGAAGCGGCAGGGGGCGAGCAGTACTTC | CATSREAAGGEQYF
- | TRBJ2-2 | - | TRBV7-8 | TGTGCCAGCAGCTTGAGGCCAGGGTTAGCGACCACCGGGGAGCTGTTTTTT | CASSLRPGLATTGELFF
many | TRBJ1-5 | - | TRBV28 | TGTGCCAGCAGTCCTACGACAGGCAATAGCAATCAGCCCCAGCATTTT | CASSPTTGNSNQPQHF
many | TRBJ2-7 | - | TRBV5-1 | TGCGCCAGCAGCTTGGATGTCGGTATCGGCTACGAGCAGTACTTC | CASSLDVGIGYEQYF
many | TRBJ2-1 | TRBD2 | TRBV29-1 | TGCAGCGTTGACAGATTTAGCGGGAGCTACAATGAGCAGTTCTTC | CSVDRFSGSYNEQFF
many | TRBJ2-7 | - | TRBV5-1 | TGCGCCAGCAGCTTGCGGGGTGGATACGAGCAGTACTTC | CASSLRGGYEQYF
many | TRBJ2-1 | TRBD2 | TRBV5-1 | TGTGCCAGCAGCTTCAGCGGGAGCTCCTACAATGAGCAGTTCTTC | CASSFSGSSYNEQFF
- | TRBJ1-2 | - | TRBV19 | TGTGCCAGTACTATGGGGGGGCTGGACTATGGCTACACCTTC | CASTMGGLDYGYTF
many | TRBJ2-3 | TRBD2 | TRBV3-1 | TGTGCCAGCAGCCAAGGGGACTATCCGCGCACAGATACGCAGTATTTT | CASSQGDYPRTDTQYF
few | TRBJ2-7 | - | TRBV6-1 | TGTGCCAGCAGCCTCGTGTTGGGCTACGAGCAGTACTTC | CASSLVLGYEQYF
few | TRBJ2-7 | - | TRBV4-2 | TGTGCCAGCAGCCAAGGGGTGGCGGACGAATCCTACGAGCAGTACTTC | CASSQGVADESYEQYF
- | TRBJ1-4 | - | TRBV6-5 | TGTGCCAGCAGTTACGACCTACATGCAACTAATGAAAAACTGTTTTTT | CASSYDLHATNEKLFF
many | TRBJ1-5 | - | TRBV24-1 | TGTGCCACCAGTGACACTTCGGGCCATCAGCCCCAGCATTTT | CATSDTSGHQPQHF
once | TRBJ2-5 | - | TRBV7-2 | TGTGCCAGCAGCCTCTACAACGGGGAGACCCAGTACTTC | CASSLYNGETQYF